This is a list of T cell receptor beta chains from one sample in a study of post-analysis software for immune sequencing data. TCRdb called the PCR reads again in MiXCR, with one record for every CDR3 protein. The sample holds fewer than 850,000 distinct CDR3 sequences, just under 30% seen once. The sample comprised blood. The receptors derive from a girl aged 10-17 years with multiple sclerosis. Each CDR3 is given with its conserved first and last residue. The D gene is left open where the match is weak. Expanded clones are given a class, and other clones once, few, many or no size at all.

d_call j_call clone_size v_call cdr3_aa cdr3_nt
. TRBJ2-3 few TRBV18 CASSPPVVTDTQYF TGTGCCAGCTCACCACCGGTTGTAACAGATACGCAGTATTTT
TRBD1 TRBJ1-5 . TRBV12-3/TRBV12-4 CASSFGTGIGPQHF TGTGCCAGCAGTTTTGGGACAGGGATCGGGCCCCAGCATTTT
TRBD1 TRBJ1-1 few TRBV6-5 CASSPPDRGNAFF TGTGCCAGCAGTCCTCCGGACAGGGGGAATGCTTTCTTT
. TRBJ2-7 . TRBV9 CASSEGSGSYEQYF TGTGCCAGCAGCGAGGGTAGCGGAAGCTACGAGCAGTACTTC
. TRBJ2-1 few TRBV11-2 CASSEGGLNNNEQFF TGTGCCAGCAGCGAGGGGGGATTAAACAACAATGAGCAGTTCTTC
TRBD2 TRBJ2-3 . TRBV20-1 CSARRLQTSGGGGGTDTQYF TGCAGTGCCCGAAGACTCCAAACTAGCGGGGGTGGGGGCGGCACAGATACGCAGTATTTT
. TRBJ2-5 . TRBV29-1 CSVESGLFQETQYF TGCAGCGTTGAAAGCGGCCTTTTTCAAGAGACCCAGTACTTC
. TRBJ2-5 few TRBV12-3/TRBV12-4 CASSLERSQETQYF TGTGCCAGCAGTTTGGAGCGGAGCCAAGAGACCCAGTACTTC
. TRBJ2-1 . TRBV5-1 CASSLNQGHEQFF TGCGCCAGCAGCTTGAACCAAGGACATGAGCAGTTCTTC
TRBD2 TRBJ2-3 few TRBV7-9 CASSLTGLAGNTDTQYF TGTGCCAGCAGCTTAACGGGACTAGCGGGGAACACAGATACGCAGTATTTT
. TRBJ2-3 . TRBV27 CASHPGVGSVGMQYF TGTGCCAGCCACCCGGGAGTGGGGAGTGTTGGTATGCAGTATTTT
TRBD2 TRBJ2-7 few TRBV7-2 CASSLAFDRLAGNEQYF TGTGCCAGCAGCTTAGCCTTCGACCGACTAGCGGGAAACGAGCAGTACTTC
. TRBJ2-5 . TRBV7-2 CASSLNRYFGAGRDQETQYF TGTGCCAGCAGCTTAAACCGCTACTTTGGCGCGGGGAGAGACCAAGAGACCCAGTACTTC
TRBD1 TRBJ2-2 . TRBV5-5 CASSFDRGYTGELFF TGTGCCAGCAGCTTCGACAGGGGGTACACCGGGGAGCTGTTTTTT
. TRBJ2-1 . TRBV7-9 CASSLGTHNEQFF TGTGCCAGCAGCTTGGGGACTCACAATGAGCAGTTCTTC
TRBD1 TRBJ1-4 few TRBV27 CASSHRTGVKKLFF TGTGCCAGCAGTCACCGGACAGGGGTAAAGAAACTGTTTTTT
. TRBJ2-3 . TRBV7-9 CASSLLVSDSDTQYF TGTGCCAGCAGCTTACTCGTTTCAGATTCAGATACGCAGTATTTT
TRBD1 TRBJ1-4 . TRBV20-1 CSARPFWTGGAREEKLFF TGCAGTGCTAGGCCGTTTTGGACAGGGGGCGCGAGAGAGGAAAAACTGTTTTTT
TRBD1 TRBJ2-5 many TRBV5-1 CASSLAGTEKETQYF TGCGCCAGCAGCTTGGCCGGGACAGAAAAAGAGACCCAGTACTTC
TRBD2 TRBJ2-5 few TRBV7-2 CASSLVSGAIGETQYF TGTGCCAGCAGCTTAGTTAGCGGGGCTATTGGGGAGACCCAGTACTTC
. TRBJ1-2 . TRBV6-2/TRBV6-3 CASSYRGRLTPYGYTF TGTGCCAGCAGTTACAGAGGCAGACTAACACCCTATGGCTACACCTTC
TRBD1 TRBJ2-7 . TRBV7-2 CASSTTGGYNEQYF TGTGCCAGCAGCACGACAGGGGGCTACAATGAGCAGTACTTC
TRBD1 TRBJ2-5 few TRBV9 CASSGDRNQETQYF TGTGCCAGCAGTGGGGACAGGAACCAAGAGACCCAGTACTTC
. TRBJ2-7 few TRBV28 CASSSGGRNEQYF TGTGCCAGCAGTTCCGGGGGCAGGAACGAGCAGTACTTC
. TRBJ1-4 . TRBV5-1 CASSLEGASNEKLFF TGCGCCAGCAGCTTGGAAGGGGCCTCTAATGAAAAACTGTTTTTT
. TRBJ1-1 few TRBV28 CASRSMTAAFF TGTGCCAGCAGAAGTATGACGGCAGCTTTCTTT
TRBD2 TRBJ2-1 . TRBV7-9 CASSPRTSGRKYNEQFF TGTGCCAGCAGCCCTAGGACTAGCGGGAGAAAATACAATGAGCAGTTCTTC
TRBD2 TRBJ2-1 few TRBV11-2 CASSSSGTSGHNEQFF TGTGCCAGCAGCTCGTCCGGGACTAGCGGCCACAATGAGCAGTTCTTC
. TRBJ2-3 . TRBV7-2 CASSLFWGLTDTQYF TGTGCCAGCAGCTTATTTTGGGGGCTCACAGATACGCAGTATTTT
. TRBJ2-3 . TRBV5-1 CASSQTDSSSTDTQYF TGCGCCAGCAGCCAGACCGACAGTTCTAGCACAGATACGCAGTATTTT
. TRBJ2-1 few TRBV4-1 CASSPMKRGGSYNEQFF TGCGCCAGCAGCCCTATGAAAAGGGGGGGGTCCTACAATGAGCAGTTCTTC
. TRBJ1-2 few TRBV27 CASRGDGSYGYTF TGTGCCAGCAGGGGGGACGGCAGCTATGGCTACACCTTC
. TRBJ1-2 . TRBV28 CASSPIIDGGSYGYTF TGTGCCAGCAGTCCGATAATTGACGGGGGTTCCTATGGCTACACCTTC
TRBD1 TRBJ2-7 . TRBV7-9 CASSIGQGGSYNEQYF TGTGCCAGCAGCATCGGACAGGGGGGCTCCTACAATGAGCAGTACTTC
. TRBJ2-5 few TRBV4-2 CASSQLWRAEETQYF TGTGCCAGCAGCCAATTGTGGCGGGCAGAAGAGACCCAGTACTTC
. TRBJ2-5 . TRBV6-5 CASGQTSSQETQYF TGTGCCAGCGGCCAGACATCTTCCCAAGAGACCCAGTACTTC
TRBD2 TRBJ2-7 few TRBV20-1 CSASSSGRARDYEQYF TGCAGTGCTAGTTCTAGCGGGAGGGCCCGGGACTACGAGCAGTACTTC
TRBD1 TRBJ2-1 few TRBV29-1 CSVKDRGGYNEQFF TGCAGCGTTAAAGACAGGGGAGGCTACAATGAGCAGTTCTTC
TRBD1 TRBJ1-6 . TRBV4-3 CASSQRTGNSPLHF TGCGCCAGCAGCCAAAGGACAGGCAACTCACCCCTCCACTTT
. TRBJ1-2 . TRBV5-1 CASSLAGARPYTF TGCGCCAGCAGCTTGGCAGGGGCCCGACCCTACACCTTC
TRBD1 TRBJ2-7 . TRBV7-2 CASRLKPGTGGYEQYF TGTGCCAGCAGGTTAAAGCCCGGGACAGGGGGCTACGAGCAGTACTTC
. TRBJ2-7 . TRBV28 CASSLGQGYPYEQYF TGTGCCAGCAGTTTAGGCCAGGGGTATCCCTACGAGCAGTACTTC
. TRBJ2-5 few TRBV21-1 CASSKEDRGAKTQYF TGTGCCAGCAGCAAAGAGGACAGGGGAGCAAAGACCCAGTACTTC
TRBD2 TRBJ2-5 few TRBV5-1 CASSYGLAGGQEQYF TGCGCCAGCAGCTACGGACTAGCGGGAGGCCAAGAGCAGTACTTC
. TRBJ2-7 . TRBV2 CAVKGKRDSSSYEQYF TGTGCCGTCAAAGGGAAACGGGACTCAAGCTCCTACGAGCAGTACTTC
. TRBJ1-2 few TRBV12-3/TRBV12-4 CASRSTVHYGYTF TGTGCCAGCAGGTCGACAGTTCACTATGGCTACACCTTC
TRBD1 TRBJ1-5 few TRBV20-1 CSARRESTGLMSNQPQHF TGCAGTGCTAGGAGAGAATCGACAGGGTTGATGAGCAATCAGCCCCAGCATTTT
TRBD1 TRBJ1-1 . TRBV5-1 CASSLPGGEGTEAFF TGCGCCAGCAGCTTACCAGGGGGCGAGGGCACTGAAGCTTTCTTT
. TRBJ2-1 few TRBV6-1 CASREPRDLLNEQFF TGTGCCAGCAGGGAACCTCGGGACTTACTCAATGAGCAGTTCTTC
TRBD1 TRBJ2-1 . TRBV19 CASSVLQGASYNEQFF TGTGCCAGTAGTGTCCTACAGGGGGCTTCCTACAATGAGCAGTTCTTC
. TRBJ1-1 few TRBV20-1 CSANGPSGTEAFF TGCAGTGCAAACGGGCCATCGGGCACTGAAGCTTTCTTT
TRBD1 TRBJ1-2 few TRBV4-2 CASSHPGGVRYGYTF TGTGCCAGCAGCCACCCAGGGGGCGTTAGGTATGGCTACACCTTC